This TCR beta chain emerged from a study of T cell responses to AZD1222 COVID-19 vaccine. A word on this clone: What it binds is unknown.

Study-wide points: Spike-specific TCR breadth and depth both grew after two AZD1222 doses. Targeting of unmutated variant regions was reportedly seen in nearly half of spike-specific TCRs. Clonal diversity was possibly underestimated, and the donors were mostly white British, with more females.

Analyses pooled second doses at about 4 or about 12 weeks. Sequencing was performed with immunoSEQ multiplex PCR; in TCRdb, only in-frame clones are kept and a portion is missing. The top ten hold around 3.1% of the sample, which has about 140,000 clones, more than 75% seen once. CDR1 and CDR2 (germline): SGHTA, FQGNSA. V gave up 4 bases and J gave up 0 bases, with 10 bases separating them. The CDR3 has 15 amino acids. The rearrangement joins TRBV7-2 to TRBJ1-5, with D possibly being TRBD1 (5 bases). The receptor was derived from an adult who received the AZD1222 COVID-19 vaccine. The sample in question was peripheral blood, obtained 28 days after the second AZD1222 dose. CDR3 loop: CASSSTVYSNQPQHF. In DNA form, the CDR3 reads TGTGCCAGCAGCTCGACAGTTTATAGCAATCAGCCCCAGCATTTT.